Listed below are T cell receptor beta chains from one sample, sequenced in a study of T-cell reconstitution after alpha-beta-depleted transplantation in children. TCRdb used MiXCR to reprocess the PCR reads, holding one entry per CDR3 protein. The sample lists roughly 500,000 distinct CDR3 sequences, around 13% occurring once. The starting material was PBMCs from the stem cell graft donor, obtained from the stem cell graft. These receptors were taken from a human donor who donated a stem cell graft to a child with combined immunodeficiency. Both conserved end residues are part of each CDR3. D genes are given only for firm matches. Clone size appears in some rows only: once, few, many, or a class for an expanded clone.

CDR3: CASSLARGHRYEQYF; DNA: TGTGCCAGCAGCTTAGCCAGGGGGCATCGCTACGAGCAGTACTTC; V: TRBV7-8; J: TRBJ2-7; size: many; D: TRBD1
CDR3: CASSGGSPYEQYF; DNA: TGTGCCAGCAGCGGGGGTTCCCCCTACGAGCAGTACTTC; V: TRBV7-6; J: TRBJ2-7; size: few; D: .
CDR3: CASSFWDRPTDTQYF; DNA: TGTGCCAGCAGCTTCTGGGACAGACCCACAGATACGCAGTATTTT; V: TRBV5-6; J: TRBJ2-3; size: .; D: TRBD1
CDR3: CGAAGVSEAFF; DNA: TGCGGCGCGGCGGGTGTTTCTGAAGCTTTCTTT; V: TRBV29-1; J: TRBJ1-1; size: .; D: .
CDR3: CASSTRDSYNEQFF; DNA: TGTGCCAGCAGCACGAGGGACAGTTACAATGAGCAGTTCTTC; V: TRBV9; J: TRBJ2-1; size: many; D: TRBD1
CDR3: CASSANSYEQYF; DNA: TGCGCCAGCAGCGCAAACAGCTACGAGCAGTACTTC; V: TRBV5-1; J: TRBJ2-7; size: many; D: .
CDR3: CASSLVAGALGWMNTEAFF; DNA: TGTGCCAGCAGCTTAGTGGCAGGGGCTCTAGGCTGGATGAACACTGAAGCTTTCTTT; V: TRBV11-2; J: TRBJ1-1; size: few; D: .
CDR3: CASSYLDRSGTQYF; DNA: TGTGCCAGCAGTTACCTCGACAGGTCTGGGACCCAGTACTTC; V: TRBV6-5; J: TRBJ2-5; size: many; D: .
CDR3: CATGQGMNTEAFF; DNA: TGTGCCACCGGACAGGGTATGAACACTGAAGCTTTCTTT; V: TRBV28; J: TRBJ1-1; size: many; D: TRBD1
CDR3: CASRADGSSSSYNSPLHF; DNA: TGTGCCAGCAGGGCTGACGGAAGTTCAAGCTCCTATAATTCACCCCTCCACTTT; V: TRBV6-1; J: TRBJ1-6; size: few; D: .
CDR3: CASSPWEDFYEQYF; DNA: TGTGCCAGCAGCCCATGGGAGGATTTCTACGAGCAGTACTTC; V: TRBV11-3; J: TRBJ2-7; size: many; D: .
CDR3: CATSRAPGQGAFAEAFF; DNA: TGTGCCACCAGCAGAGCCCCTGGACAGGGGGCCTTTGCTGAAGCTTTCTTT; V: TRBV15; J: TRBJ1-1; size: .; D: TRBD1
CDR3: CASSTGTRLSVLTF; DNA: TGTGCCAGCAGCACGGGGACACGACTGTCCGTCCTGACTTTC; V: TRBV7-9; J: TRBJ2-6; size: .; D: .
CDR3: CASSYSVSGRNSPLHF; DNA: TGTGCCAGCAGTTACAGTGTCTCAGGGCGAAATTCACCCCTCCACTTT; V: TRBV6-5; J: TRBJ1-6; size: .; D: .
CDR3: CATSTQRGGGAYEQYF; DNA: TGTGCCACCAGCACCCAGAGAGGGGGGGGGGCCTACGAGCAGTACTTC; V: TRBV15; J: TRBJ2-7; size: .; D: .
CDR3: CASSPPLSGGAYNEQFF; DNA: TGTGCCAGCAGCCCCCCGTTGAGCGGGGGGGCCTACAATGAGCAGTTCTTC; V: TRBV9; J: TRBJ2-1; size: .; D: TRBD2
CDR3: CASSLWSGTAGDTGELFF; DNA: TGTGCCAGCAGTTTGTGGAGCGGGACCGCCGGGGACACCGGGGAGCTGTTTTTT; V: TRBV12-3/TRBV12-4; J: TRBJ2-2; size: .; D: TRBD2
CDR3: CASSSEVNEEQFF; DNA: TGTGCCAGCAGCTCCGAGGTTAACGAAGAGCAGTTCTTC; V: TRBV11-3; J: TRBJ2-1; size: few; D: .
CDR3: CASSYSLGQGMNTEAFF; DNA: TGTGCCAGCAGTTACTCCTTGGGACAGGGGATGAACACTGAAGCTTTCTTT; V: TRBV6-2/TRBV6-3; J: TRBJ1-1; size: .; D: TRBD1
CDR3: CSVGGTLTGELFF; DNA: TGCAGCGTTGGGGGGACCCTCACCGGGGAGCTGTTTTTT; V: TRBV29-1; J: TRBJ2-2; size: few; D: .
CDR3: CASTPQASGIYSGANVLTF; DNA: TGTGCCAGCACCCCCCAGGCTAGCGGGATATACTCTGGGGCCAACGTCCTGACTTTC; V: TRBV12-3/TRBV12-4; J: TRBJ2-6; size: few; D: TRBD2
CDR3: CASSQDIGRICFLGVSYNEQFF; DNA: TGTGCCAGCAGCCAAGATATCGGCCGAATTTGCTTCTTGGGGGTCTCCTACAATGAGCAGTTCTTC; V: TRBV3-1; J: TRBJ2-1; size: few; D: .
CDR3: CASSQESEGSGGYNEQFF; DNA: TGCGCCAGCAGCCAAGAAAGTGAGGGTAGCGGGGGGTACAATGAGCAGTTCTTC; V: TRBV4-3; J: TRBJ2-1; size: few; D: TRBD2
CDR3: CASSYSFRQPFSYEQYF; DNA: TGTGCCAGCAGTTACTCCTTTCGACAGCCATTCTCCTACGAGCAGTACTTC; V: TRBV6-5; J: TRBJ2-7; size: few; D: .
CDR3: CASSSVVGGLEYF; DNA: TGTGCCAGCAGTTCCGTTGTTGGGGGGCTTGAGTACTTC; V: TRBV12-3/TRBV12-4; J: TRBJ2-7; size: few; D: .
CDR3: CASSLVPSGSGGGTDTQYF; DNA: TGTGCCAGCAGCTTAGTTCCTAGCGGGAGTGGGGGAGGCACAGATACGCAGTATTTT; V: TRBV7-8; J: TRBJ2-3; size: .; D: TRBD2
CDR3: CASSLEANYERFF; DNA: TGTGCCAGCAGCTTAGAGGCTAACTACGAGAGGTTCTTC; V: TRBV7-9; J: TRBJ2-1; size: .; D: .
CDR3: CASSLAAGTSGRNEQFF; DNA: TGTGCCAGCAGCTTAGCGGCGGGGACTAGCGGGAGGAATGAGCAGTTCTTC; V: TRBV7-9; J: TRBJ2-1; size: .; D: TRBD2
CDR3: CASSFGPPQVQETQYF; DNA: TGTGCCAGCAGTTTCGGCCCACCCCAGGTCCAAGAGACCCAGTACTTC; V: TRBV12-3/TRBV12-4; J: TRBJ2-5; size: many; D: .